One and the same sample provided the 12 T cell receptor beta chains below, sequenced in a study of naive and memory T cell subsets. As for treatment: skin biopsy from PPD injection site in Mantoux-positive individual. A UMI-containing oligonucleotide was joined by 3' ligation to the TCR cDNA template. Amplification of ligated cDNA took four PCR rounds with SP2 and nested alpha and beta constant primers. MiXCR was run by TCRdb on the UMI-ligation and nested PCR reads, yielding one entry per CDR3 protein. The sample has 35,000 to 40,000 distinct CDR3 sequences, 9.5% to 11% seen once; the top ten hold 3.5% to 5%. The source was skin, collected from a tuberculin skin test site. These receptors all stem from an adult in good health.

At least ten counts were recorded for this clonotype. The chain is built from TRBV30 and TRBJ2-5, with no clear D. The CDR3 loop spans 13 amino acids. Germline CDR1 and CDR2: GTSNPN and SVGIG (reference sequence). The V gene lost 0 bases and the J gene lost 2 bases, with 7 bases spanning the gap. CDR3 nucleotide sequence: TGTGCCTGGAGTGTACGTCGACAAGAGACCCAGTACTTC. This sequence encodes CAWSVRRQETQYF.

This clonotype was observed many times. The chain employs TRBV19 and TRBJ2-6; 11 bases are shared with TRBD1. CDR3 length equals 21 residues. Looked up from germline, CDR1 is LNHDA and CDR2 is SQIVND (reference sequence). J gave up 0 bases and V 7 bases, and 17 bases lay outside the gene matches. The CDR3 DNA reads as TGTGCCAGTACCAGATACGGGACAGGGGGACTCACTAGCTCTGGGGCCAACGTCCTGACTTTC. It codes for CASTRYGTGGLTSSGANVLTF.

This clonotype was counted a few times. CDR3 nucleotides: TGTGCCAGCAGCTTAGCGGCAGTCGGCGATTCACCCCTCCACTTT. This translates into CASSLAAVGDSPLHF. The chain is built from TRBV7-9 and TRBJ1-6, with D unclear. The ends were cut back, 0 bases at V and 8 bases at J, with 11 bases in the middle. This CDR3 is 15 amino acids long. From germline, CDR1 is SEHNR and CDR2 FQNEAQ (reference sequence). Drawing the rest from reference TRBV7-9 and TRBJ1-6, the complete variable domain is DTGVSQNPRHKITKRGQNVTFRCDPISEHNRLYWYRQTLGQGPEFLTYFQNEAQLEKSRLLSDRFSAERPKGSFSTLEIQRTEQGDSAMYLCASSLAAVGDSPLHFGNGTRLTVT.

The chain links TRBV12-3 or TRBV12-4 to TRBJ2-7, with TRBD2 matching over 12 bases. The CDR3 is 15 amino acids. V lost 7 bases and J lost 0; bases outside the gene matches: 4. The CDR3 sequence is CASKLAGGLSYEQYF. The CDR3 DNA sequence: TGTGCCAGCAAACTAGCGGGAGGTCTCTCCTACGAGCAGTACTTC.

This clonotype was counted ten times or more. The chain joins TRBV7-9 to TRBJ2-1; tentatively, D is TRBD2 (6 bases). CDR3 length: 14 amino acids. Trimming pared 2 bases from V and 6 bases from J, leaving 11 bases between. CDR1 SEHNR and CDR2 FQNEAQ come from the germline V gene (reference sequence). The CDR3 bases are TGTGCCAGCAGCTTAAGTGGGGGGACCAATGAGCAGTTCTTC. It translates to CASSLSGGTNEQFF.

This clonotype showed up many times. The V and J genes are TRBV6-2 or TRBV6-3 and TRBJ2-1; D may be TRBD2 (6 bases). V was shortened by 8 bases and J by 7 bases, with 12 bases between the two germline ends. This CDR3 is 12 amino acids long. CDR1 MNHEY and CDR2 SVGEGT come from the germline V gene. CDR3 bases: TGTGCCAGCCGAAAACTAGCAAATGAGCAGTTCTTC. Protein sequence: CASRKLANEQFF.

In its sample, this clonotype was seen many times. The V gene is TRBV20-1, the J gene TRBJ2-7, with D unresolved. Germline V gene lookup returns CDR1 DFQATT and CDR2 SNEGSKA (reference sequence). Trimming stripped 0 bases from V and 5 bases from J, with 5 bases between. This CDR3 comprises 11 residues. This CDR3 reads CSARDDHEQYF. CDR3 bases: TGCAGTGCTAGAGATGACCACGAGCAGTACTTC.

This clonotype was seen only a few times. The chain combines TRBV6-4 with TRBJ2-1; 8 nucleotides agree with TRBD1. The CDR3 sequence is 17 residues long. The germline CDR1 and CDR2 sequences are MRHNA and SNTAGT. The V gene end was trimmed by 5 bases and the J gene end by 7 bases; junction bases not matched to a gene: 16. DNA of the CDR3: TGTGCCAGCAGTCAGCACGGACAGGGCTCAGGGGTAAATGAGCAGTTCTTC. As protein: CASSQHGQGSGVNEQFF.

This sequence joins TRBV29-1 and TRBJ2-2; maybe TRBD1 (8 bases). This CDR3 spans 16 amino acids. The germline V gene has CDR1 SQVTM and CDR2 ANQGSEA. The ends were cut back, 2 bases at V and 3 bases at J, with 16 bases in the middle. The CDR3 sequence is CSVEPQGAGDTGELFF. CDR3 coding DNA: TGCAGCGTTGAACCCCAGGGGGCGGGGGACACCGGGGAGCTGTTTTTT.

This clonotype was found many times. V usage is TRBV6-2 or TRBV6-3 and J usage is TRBJ2-5; TRBD2 agrees at 8 bases. V dropped 7 bases and J dropped 4; count of bases not matched to a gene: 14. From germline, CDR1 is MNHEY and CDR2 SVGEGT. This CDR3 comprises 16 residues. The CDR3 loop reads CASTPRGAGVGETQYF. CDR3 nucleotide sequence: TGTGCCAGCACCCCCCGCGGAGCGGGAGTTGGAGAGACCCAGTACTTC.

The chain carries TRBV20-1 and TRBJ1-1; D uncertain. This CDR3 has 12 amino acids. In germline, CDR1 is DFQATT, CDR2 SNEGSKA (reference sequence). Trimming took off 7 bases at V and 0 bases at J, with 9 bases between the two ends. CDR3 sequence reads: CSESPMNTEAFF. As DNA, the CDR3 is TGCAGTGAGAGTCCCATGAACACTGAAGCTTTCTTT.

A few counts support this clonotype. The genes are TRBV28 and TRBJ2-7; TRBD2 aligns across 9 bases. CDR1 and CDR2 (germline): MDHEN, SYDVKM. With V trimmed by 7 bases and J by 6 bases, 13 bases remained unmatched. The CDR3 totals 15 residues. For the CDR3, the DNA is TGTGCCAGCACCGACCCCTCTAGCGGGATTCTCGAGCAGTACTTC. Protein sequence: CASTDPSSGILEQYF.